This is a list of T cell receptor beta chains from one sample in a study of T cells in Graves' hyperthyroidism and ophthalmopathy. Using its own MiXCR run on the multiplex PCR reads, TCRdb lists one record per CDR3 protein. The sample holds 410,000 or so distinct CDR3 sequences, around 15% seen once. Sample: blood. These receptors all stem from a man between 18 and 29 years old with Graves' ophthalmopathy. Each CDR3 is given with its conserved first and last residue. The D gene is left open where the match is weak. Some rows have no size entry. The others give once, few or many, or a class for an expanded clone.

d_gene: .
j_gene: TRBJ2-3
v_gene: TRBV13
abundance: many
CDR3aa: CASSTGTDTQYF
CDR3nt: TGTGCCAGCAGCACCGGCACAGATACGCAGTATTTT

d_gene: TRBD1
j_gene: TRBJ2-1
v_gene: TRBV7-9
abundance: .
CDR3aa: CASSSGTGGAYNEQFF
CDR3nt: TGTGCCAGCAGCTCTGGGACAGGGGGGGCCTACAATGAGCAGTTCTTC

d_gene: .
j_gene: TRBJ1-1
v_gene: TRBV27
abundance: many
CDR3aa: CASSLHAGLNTEAFF
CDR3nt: TGTGCCAGCAGTTTACACGCAGGGTTGAACACTGAAGCTTTCTTT

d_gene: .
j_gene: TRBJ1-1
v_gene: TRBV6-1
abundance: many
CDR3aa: CASSYALLNTEAFF
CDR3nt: TGTGCCAGCAGTTACGCCTTACTGAACACTGAAGCTTTCTTT

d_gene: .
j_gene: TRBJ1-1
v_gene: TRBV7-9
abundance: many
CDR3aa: CASIPTSMNTEAFF
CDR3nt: TGTGCCAGCATCCCGACAAGTATGAACACTGAAGCTTTCTTT

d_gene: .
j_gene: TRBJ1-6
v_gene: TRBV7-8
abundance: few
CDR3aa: CASSLDGGANSPLHF
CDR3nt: TGTGCCAGCAGCTTAGACGGAGGGGCTAATTCACCCCTCCACTTT

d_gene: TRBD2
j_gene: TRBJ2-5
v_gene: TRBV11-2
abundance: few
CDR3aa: CASSLVAGGGEETQYF
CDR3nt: TGTGCCAGCAGCTTAGTGGCGGGGGGCGGAGAAGAGACCCAGTACTTC

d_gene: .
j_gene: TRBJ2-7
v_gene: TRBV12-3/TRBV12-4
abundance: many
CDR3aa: CASSLVQGIHEQYF
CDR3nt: TGTGCCAGCAGTTTAGTTCAGGGTATCCACGAGCAGTACTTC

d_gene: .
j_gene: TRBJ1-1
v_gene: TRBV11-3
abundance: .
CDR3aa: CASSPSRASEAFF
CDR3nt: TGTGCCAGCAGCCCATCCAGGGCATCTGAAGCTTTCTTT

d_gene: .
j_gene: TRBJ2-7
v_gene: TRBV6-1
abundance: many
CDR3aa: CASSPAGSYEQYF
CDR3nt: TGTGCCAGCAGTCCGGCAGGTTCCTACGAGCAGTACTTC

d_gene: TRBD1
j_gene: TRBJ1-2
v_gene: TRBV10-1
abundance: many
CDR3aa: CASSEGQDYGYTF
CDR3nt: TGCGCCAGCAGTGAGGGACAGGACTATGGCTACACCTTC

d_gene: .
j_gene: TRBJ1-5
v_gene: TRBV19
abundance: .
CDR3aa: CASGIEGYSNQPQHF
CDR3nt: TGTGCCAGTGGCATTGAGGGTTATAGCAATCAGCCCCAGCATTTT

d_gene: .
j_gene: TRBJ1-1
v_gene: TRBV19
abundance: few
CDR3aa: CASRKRSNTEAFF
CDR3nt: TGTGCCAGTAGGAAAAGATCGAACACTGAAGCTTTCTTT

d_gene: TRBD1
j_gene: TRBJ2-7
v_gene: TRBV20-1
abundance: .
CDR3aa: CSAPDRGSYEQYF
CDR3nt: TGCAGTGCCCCGGACAGGGGCTCCTACGAGCAGTACTTC

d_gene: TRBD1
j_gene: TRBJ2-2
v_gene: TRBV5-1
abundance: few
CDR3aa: CASSVGQGNTGELFF
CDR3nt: TGCGCCAGCAGCGTGGGACAGGGAAACACCGGGGAGCTGTTTTTT

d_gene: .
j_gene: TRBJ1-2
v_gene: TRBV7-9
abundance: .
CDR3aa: CASRTWGNGYGYTF
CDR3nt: TGTGCCAGCAGGACGTGGGGCAACGGCTATGGCTACACCTTC

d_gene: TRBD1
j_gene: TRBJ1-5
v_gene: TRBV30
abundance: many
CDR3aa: CAATGGGSDNQPQHF
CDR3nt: TGTGCCGCGACAGGGGGTGGGAGCGATAATCAGCCCCAGCATTTT

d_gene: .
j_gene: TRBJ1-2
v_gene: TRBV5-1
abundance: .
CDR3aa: CASSLMIGGGTGLGYTF
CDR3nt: TGCGCCAGCAGCTTGATGATCGGCGGGGGGACGGGTCTTGGCTACACCTTC